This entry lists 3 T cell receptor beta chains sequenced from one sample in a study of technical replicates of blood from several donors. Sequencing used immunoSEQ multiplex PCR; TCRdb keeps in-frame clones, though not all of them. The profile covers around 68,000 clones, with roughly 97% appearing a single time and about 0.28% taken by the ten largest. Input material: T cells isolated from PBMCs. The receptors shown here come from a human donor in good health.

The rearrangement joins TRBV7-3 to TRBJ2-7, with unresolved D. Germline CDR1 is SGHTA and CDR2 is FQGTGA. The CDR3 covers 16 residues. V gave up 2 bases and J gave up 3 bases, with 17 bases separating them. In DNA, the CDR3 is TGTGCCAGCAGCTTATTCTCCCAGGTCACGGACTACGAGCAGTACTTC. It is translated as CASSLFSQVTDYEQYF.

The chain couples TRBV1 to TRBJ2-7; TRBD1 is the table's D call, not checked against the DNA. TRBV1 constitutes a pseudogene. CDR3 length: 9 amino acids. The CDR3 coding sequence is TGCACCAGCTCCAGGGAGCAGTACTTC. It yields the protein CTSSREQYF.

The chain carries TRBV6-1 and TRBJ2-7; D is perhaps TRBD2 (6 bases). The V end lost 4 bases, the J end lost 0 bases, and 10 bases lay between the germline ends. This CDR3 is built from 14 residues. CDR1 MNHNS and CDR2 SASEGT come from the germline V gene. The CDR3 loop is CASSVDGSSYEQYF. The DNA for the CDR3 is TGTGCCAGCAGTGTCGACGGGAGCTCCTACGAGCAGTACTTC.